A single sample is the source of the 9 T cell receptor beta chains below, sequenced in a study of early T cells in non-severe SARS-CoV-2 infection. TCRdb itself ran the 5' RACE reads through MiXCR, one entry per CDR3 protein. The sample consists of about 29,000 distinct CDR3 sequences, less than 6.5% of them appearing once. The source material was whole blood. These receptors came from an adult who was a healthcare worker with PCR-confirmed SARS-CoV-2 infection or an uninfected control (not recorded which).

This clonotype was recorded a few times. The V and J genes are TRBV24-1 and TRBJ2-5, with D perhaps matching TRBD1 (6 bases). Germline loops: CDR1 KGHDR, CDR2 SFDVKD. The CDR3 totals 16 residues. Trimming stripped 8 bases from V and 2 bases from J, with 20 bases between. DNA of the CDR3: TGTGCCACCATCGAGACATTAAACAGGGAACAAGAGACCCAGTACTTC. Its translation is CATIETLNREQETQYF.

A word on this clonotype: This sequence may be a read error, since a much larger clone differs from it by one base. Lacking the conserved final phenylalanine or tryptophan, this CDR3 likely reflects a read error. CDR3 DNA sequence: TGTGCCAGCAGCAAGGATAGCGGGGGCTTCCGGGAGCTGTTTCTT. Translated: CASSKDSGGFRELFL. The gene calls are TRBV12-3 or TRBV12-4 and TRBJ2-2; 9 bases align to TRBD2. The CDR3 covers 15 residues. Germline trimming cut 6 bases from V and 9 bases from J; bases unmatched to any gene: 11.

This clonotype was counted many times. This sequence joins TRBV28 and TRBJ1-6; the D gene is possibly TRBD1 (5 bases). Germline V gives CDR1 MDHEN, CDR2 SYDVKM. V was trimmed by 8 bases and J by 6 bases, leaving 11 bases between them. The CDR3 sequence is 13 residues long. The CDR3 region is CASGGKINSPLHF. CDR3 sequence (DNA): TGTGCCAGCGGGGGGAAAATTAATTCACCCCTCCACTTT. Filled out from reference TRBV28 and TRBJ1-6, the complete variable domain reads DVKVTQSSRYLVKRTGEKVFLECVQDMDHENMFWYRQDPGLGLRLIYFSYDVKMKEKGDIPEGYSVSREKKERFSLILESASTNQTSMYLCASGGKINSPLHFGNGTRLTVT.

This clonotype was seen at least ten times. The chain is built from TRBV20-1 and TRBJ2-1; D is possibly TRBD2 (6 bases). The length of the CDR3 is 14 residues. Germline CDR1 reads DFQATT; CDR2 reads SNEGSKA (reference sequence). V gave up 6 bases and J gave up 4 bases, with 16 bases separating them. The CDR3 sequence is CSARRVGTYNEQFF. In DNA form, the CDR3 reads TGCAGTGCCCGGCGTGTGGGGACTTACAATGAGCAGTTCTTC.

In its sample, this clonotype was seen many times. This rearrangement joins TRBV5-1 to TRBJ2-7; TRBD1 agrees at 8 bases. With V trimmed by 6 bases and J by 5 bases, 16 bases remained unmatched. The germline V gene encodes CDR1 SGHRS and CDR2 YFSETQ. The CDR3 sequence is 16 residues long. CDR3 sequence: CASNQLEQDRVNEQYF. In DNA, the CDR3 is TGCGCCAGCAACCAACTCGAACAGGACAGGGTAAACGAGCAGTACTTC.

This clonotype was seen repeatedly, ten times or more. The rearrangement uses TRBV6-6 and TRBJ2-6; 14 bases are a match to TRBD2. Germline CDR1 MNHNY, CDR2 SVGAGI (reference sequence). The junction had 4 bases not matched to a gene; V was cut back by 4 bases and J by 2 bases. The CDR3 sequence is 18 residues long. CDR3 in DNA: TGTGCCAGCAGTTCCAGGGGACTAGCGGGAGCTGGGGCCAACGTCCTGACTTTC. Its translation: CASSSRGLAGAGANVLTF.

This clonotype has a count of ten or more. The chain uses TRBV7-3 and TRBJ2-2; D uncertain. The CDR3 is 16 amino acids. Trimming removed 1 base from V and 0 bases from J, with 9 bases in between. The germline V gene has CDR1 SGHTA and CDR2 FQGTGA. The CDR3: CASSLSAPSNTGELFF. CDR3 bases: TGTGCCAGCAGCTTAAGCGCTCCCTCGAACACCGGGGAGCTGTTTTTT.

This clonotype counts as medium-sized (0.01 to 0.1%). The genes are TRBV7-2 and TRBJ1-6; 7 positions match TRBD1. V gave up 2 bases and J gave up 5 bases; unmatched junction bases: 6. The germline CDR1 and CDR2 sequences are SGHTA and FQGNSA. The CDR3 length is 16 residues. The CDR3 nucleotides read TGTGCCAGCAGCTTATTCTCAGGGGGTCATAATTCACCCCTCCACTTT. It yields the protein CASSLFSGGHNSPLHF.

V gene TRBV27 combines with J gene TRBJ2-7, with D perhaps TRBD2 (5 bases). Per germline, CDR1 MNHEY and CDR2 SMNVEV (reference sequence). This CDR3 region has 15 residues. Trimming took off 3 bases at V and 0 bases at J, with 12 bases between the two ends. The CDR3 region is CASSFGGSRSYEQYF. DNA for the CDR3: TGTGCCAGCAGTTTCGGCGGGTCACGCTCCTACGAGCAGTACTTC.